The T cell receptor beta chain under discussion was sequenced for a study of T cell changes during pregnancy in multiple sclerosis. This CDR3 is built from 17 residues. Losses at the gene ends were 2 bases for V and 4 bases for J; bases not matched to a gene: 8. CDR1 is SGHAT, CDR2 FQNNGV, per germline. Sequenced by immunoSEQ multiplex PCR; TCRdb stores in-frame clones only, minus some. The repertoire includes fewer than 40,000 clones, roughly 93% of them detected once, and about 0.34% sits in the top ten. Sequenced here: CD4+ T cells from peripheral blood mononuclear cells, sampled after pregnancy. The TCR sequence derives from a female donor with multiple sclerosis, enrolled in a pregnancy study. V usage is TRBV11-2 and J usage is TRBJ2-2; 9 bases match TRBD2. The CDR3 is CASSLPGGGEGTGELFF. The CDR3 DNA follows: TGTGCCAGCAGCTTACCGGGCGGGGGGGAGGGCACCGGGGAGCTGTTTTTT. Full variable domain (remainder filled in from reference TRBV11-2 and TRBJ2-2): EAGVAQSPRYKIIEKRQSVAFWCNPISGHATLYWYQQILGQGPKLLIQFQNNGVVDDSQLPKDRFSAERLKGVDSTLKIQPAKLEDSAVYLCASSLPGGGEGTGELFFGEGSRLTVL.